This T cell receptor (beta chain) was documented in a study of CD8+ T cells in alopecia areata. Whole-study context: Treated individuals took tofacitinib by mouth, 5 to 10 mg twice daily.

Germline assignment: CDR1 SGHTA and CDR2 FQGTGA. CDR3 length: 15 amino acids. V was trimmed by 3 bases and J by 2 bases, leaving 14 bases between them. RNA was extracted and reverse transcribed into cDNA as the sequencing template. Produced via immunoSEQ multiplex PCR; TCRdb's table is partial and in-frame only. The data hold about 150,000 clones, with more than 40% observed a single time. Source material: CD4+ T cells sorted from blood. The receptor was derived from a human donor with alopecia areata. This rearrangement joins TRBV7-3 to TRBJ2-7; D is possibly TRBD1 (6 bases). CDR3 sequence reads: CASSLRPGHPYEQYF. The DNA of the CDR3 is TGTGCCAGCAGCTTGCGACCGGGACACCCCTACGAGCAGTACTTC.